The rows below give T cell receptor beta chains drawn from one sample of a study of cytomegalovirus exposure and HLA in healthy donors. Clones were read by immunoSEQ multiplex PCR, and TCRdb kept only the in-frame ones, dropping some. Of 100,000 or so clones in the sample, around 76% were seen once. The sequenced material came from PBMCs. These receptors were obtained from a man aged 25 to 45 in good health and CMV-seropositive. The CDR3 runs from the conserved cysteine through the conserved F or W. A D gene is named only where the DNA matches it firmly. Where a row states a size, it is once, few, many or the class of an expanded clone; other rows omit it.

abundance	v_gene	j_gene	d_gene	CDR3nt	CDR3aa
once	TRBV6-6	TRBJ2-7	TRBD1	TGTGCCAGCAGTTTGGGACAGGGGGCTAGGGAGCAGTACTTC	CASSLGQGAREQYF
.	TRBV13	TRBJ1-6	.	TGTGCCAGCAGCTTAAGGGCCCTGGGAGGGGCCTTATCACCCCTCCACTTT	CASSLRALGGALSPLHF
.	TRBV6-1	TRBJ2-7	.	TGTGCCAGCAATTGGGAGAGCTCCTACGAGCAGTACTTC	CASNWESSYEQYF
once	TRBV1	TRBJ2-3	.	TGCACCAGCAGCCAAGATCGTTCTAGCGAAGGGTCTAGCACAGATACGCAGTATTTT	CTSSQDRSSEGSSTDTQYF
.	TRBV7-3	TRBJ2-1	TRBD1	TGTGCCAGCAGCTTGACGGGACAGGAGAGGAACAATGAGCAGTTCTTC	CASSLTGQERNNEQFF
.	TRBV7-8	TRBJ2-1	.	TGTGCCAGCAGCTCAGGGGTCGATTCCTACAATGAGCAGTTCTTC	CASSSGVDSYNEQFF
.	TRBV6-5	TRBJ2-5	.	TGTGCCAGCAGCGCGGACAGCCTCGGGGAGACCCAGTACTTC	CASSADSLGETQYF
.	TRBV27	TRBJ2-3	.	TGTGCCAGCAGTTTATGGTCGGGGGATACGCAGTATTTT	CASSLWSGDTQYF
once	TRBV7-2	TRBJ1-2	.	TGTGCCAGCGAAGAGAGGGAGAACTATGGCTACACCTTC	CASEERENYGYTF
.	TRBV7-8	TRBJ2-5	.	TGTGCCAGCAGCGCCAGGGGATTGGGGTTCCAAGAGACCCAGTACTTC	CASSARGLGFQETQYF
once	TRBV6-1	TRBJ2-7	.	TGTGCCAGCAGTGAAGGGGGGGTCTACGAGCAGTACTTC	CASSEGGVYEQYF
.	TRBV29-1	TRBJ1-1	TRBD1	TGCAGCGTTGAACGGACAGGGGCCGGTGAAGCTTTCTTT	CSVERTGAGEAFF
.	TRBV5-1	TRBJ1-2	.	TGCGCCAGCAGCTTGGATCCGGAGGGAAGCAACTATGGCTACACCTTC	CASSLDPEGSNYGYTF
.	TRBV7-9	TRBJ2-5	TRBD2	TGTGCCAGCAGCTTTTTGACTAGCGGGCAAGAGACCCAGTACTTC	CASSFLTSGQETQYF
.	TRBV5-6	TRBJ2-1	.	TGTGCCAGCAGCTTGTCCCCGAGCGCTGCGGCCTACAATGAGCAGTTCTTC	CASSLSPSAAAYNEQFF
few	TRBV7-2	TRBJ1-1	.	TGTGCCAGCAGCTTAGTAACGGGGACTGAAGCTTTCTTT	CASSLVTGTEAFF
.	TRBV4-3	TRBJ1-6	.	TGCGCCGGCAGCCAAGATGTGGTAGCCTATAATTCACCCCTCCACTTT	CAGSQDVVAYNSPLHF
.	TRBV7-9	TRBJ2-5	.	TGTGCCAGCAGCTTCTACGCCCCGGAGGAGACCCAGTACTTC	CASSFYAPEETQYF
.	TRBV4-3	TRBJ1-3	.	TGCGCCAGCAGCCAAGGGACATTGTCCTCTGGAAACACCATATATTTT	CASSQGTLSSGNTIYF
.	TRBV7-3	TRBJ2-1	TRBD2	TGTGCCAGCAGCCGGACTAGCGTCCCGGGGAATGAGCAGTTCTTC	CASSRTSVPGNEQFF
.	TRBV5-1	TRBJ1-3	.	TGCGCCAGCAGCTTGACAGACGGAAACACCATATATTTT	CASSLTDGNTIYF
.	TRBV4-1	TRBJ2-1	TRBD2	TGCGCCAGCACACCTAGCGGGGGGATCGCGAGGTACAATGAGCAGTTCTTC	CASTPSGGIARYNEQFF
.	TRBV30	TRBJ1-3	TRBD1	TGTGCCTGGAGTGGCGGTACAGGGGGCTTTACTGGAAACACCATATATTTT	CAWSGGTGGFTGNTIYF
.	TRBV27	TRBJ1-6	.	TGTGCCAGCAGTATCTCCAGGGTATCCTATAATTCACCCCTCCACTTT	CASSISRVSYNSPLHF
.	TRBV6-5	TRBJ2-3	TRBD1	TGTGCCAGCATCCCGGACAGGGGGCGCGCAGATACGCAGTATTTT	CASIPDRGRADTQYF
few	TRBV6-1	TRBJ2-7	.	TGTGCCAGCAGTTTGGTGGGCGGGGAGCAGTACTTC	CASSLVGGEQYF
.	TRBV30	TRBJ2-1	.	TGTGCCTGGAGTCCAGGGCATGAGCAGTTCTTC	CAWSPGHEQFF
.	TRBV5-1	TRBJ2-7	TRBD1	TGCGCCAGCAGCATCAACAGGGGAAGCGGATACGAGCAGTACTTC	CASSINRGSGYEQYF
.	TRBV5-1	TRBJ2-5	TRBD2	TGCGCCAGCAGCTTGGCGGGGGGGAGGCTTCAAGAGACCCAGTACTTC	CASSLAGGRLQETQYF
.	TRBV7-8	TRBJ1-2	.	TGTGCCAGCAGCTCGGGAGAGATTTGCACCTTC	CASSSGEICTF
few	TRBV5-1	TRBJ2-6	TRBD1	TGCGCCAGCAGCATGACAGGGTCCGGGGCCAACGTCCTGACTTTC	CASSMTGSGANVLTF
.	TRBV7-9	TRBJ2-7	.	TGTGCCAGCAGCGTGTCGACACGTACCTACGAGCAGTACTTC	CASSVSTRTYEQYF
.	TRBV4-2	TRBJ2-5	.	TGTGCCAGCAGCCAAGAGGGGCTAGGGGGGGGCGACCAAGAGACCCAGTACTTC	CASSQEGLGGGDQETQYF